This entry concerns a single TCR beta chain. What antigen it recognizes has not been identified. Base qualities are not provided; no much larger clone lies one nucleotide away. Each collaborating institution followed its own protocols to collect whole blood in K2EDTA tubes. For TCRbeta analysis, collaborator samples were shipped as frozen whole blood, as isolated PBMCs, or as DNA extracted from either sample type. This sample stems from a study of blood T cell repertoires in COVID-19 (dated by TCRdb to the early 2020s). For the study in its entirety: Samples from collaborators originated in the United States, Italy and Spain and spanned both the acute and convalescent phases of COVID-19. Subjects who had been exposed to COVID-19, were actively infected with it, or had recovered from it provided the deeply sampled blood TCRbeta repertoires that made up the dataset. Nearly every sample came with metadata listing a de-identified subject ID, COVID-19 status, age in years and sex. A freely available public database, intended as a resource for researchers studying the immune response to SARS-CoV-2, is where the repertoires were released. The samples were drawn from the first 160 participants of the ongoing ImmuneRACE study and from some 1,300 subjects provided by 6 global collaborators. The material from the prospective study consisted of cDNA or gDNA derived from T cells, B-cell-depleted T cells, or PBMCs. Where available, HLA class I and class II types were obtained from metadata supplied by the sample provider rather than from assay-based typing. The full study reports these points: How much clinical and demographic metadata was included differed by source and by participant, and the metadata was provided uncurated.

For CDR1 and CDR2, the germline V gene lists MGHRA and YSYEKL. Ends trimmed: V by 4 bases, J by 0 bases; bases unmatched to a gene: 4. Counted from cysteine to phenylalanine, this CDR3 has 17 amino acids. Left in the record is the CDR3 DNA by itself, 51 bases read in frame from the first base. TCRbeta CDR3 regions were amplified from genomic DNA by means of the immunoSEQ Assay, a bias-controlled multiplex PCR. The authors' pipeline ran thus. The number of nucleated cells in each sample was estimated by amplification of reference gene primers within the assay. Sequence reads were collapsed and filtered to measure the absolute abundance of every unique TCRbeta CDR3 rearrangement. For each sample, productive Simpson clonality was calculated as the square root of Simpson's diversity index across productive rearrangements. TCRdb stores this immuneACCESS table with in-frame sequences only. Part of the clones is absent; in the studies checked, under half of the shortfall reflects unresolved V genes, and no reason is known for the rest. V, J and clone size derive from that table, while D and trimming were established from the DNA sequence. The sample includes approximately 120,000 clones, with roughly 76% observed a single time. The ten largest clones capture over 9.5% of the sample.

The sequence was collected from a human donor in a cohort sampled during active COVID-19. The specimen was peripheral blood. The rearranged segments are TRBV4-1 and TRBJ2-2, with 11 bases matching TRBD2. The CDR3 here reads CASSLIAGGTNTGELFF. The nucleotide sequence reads as follows: TGCGCCAGCAGCCTCATAGCGGGAGGGACGAACACCGGGGAGCTGTTTTTT.